This is a list of T cell receptor beta chains from one sample in a study of human T cells and chemical hapten exposure. TCRdb fed the 5' RACE reads into MiXCR, producing one record per CDR3 protein. Among roughly 120,000 distinct CDR3 sequences listed, 15% to 20% were seen once. The source is a human donor in good health. The CDR3 runs from the conserved cysteine through the conserved F or W. The D gene is left open where the match is weak. Size is omitted from some rows. Given values are once, few, many or a class for expanded clones.

J gene,V gene,clone size,D gene,CDR3 protein,CDR3 DNA
TRBJ2-1,TRBV3-1,.,TRBD2,CASSQEPLAGGPGNEQFF,TGTGCCAGCAGCCAAGAACCCCTAGCGGGAGGGCCGGGGAATGAGCAGTTCTTC
TRBJ2-7,TRBV28,few,.,CASTKPVSYEQYF,TGTGCCAGCACCAAACCGGTTTCCTACGAGCAGTACTTC
TRBJ2-3,TRBV11-2,few,TRBD2,CASSSNPSGSTDTQYF,TGTGCCAGCAGCTCCAATCCTAGCGGCAGCACAGATACGCAGTATTTT
TRBJ2-7,TRBV20-1,.,.,CSASGNYEQYF,TGCAGTGCTAGCGGGAATTACGAGCAGTACTTC
TRBJ1-6,TRBV27,.,TRBD1,CASSPDRGNSPLHF,TGTGCCAGCAGTCCGGACAGGGGTAATTCACCCCTCCACTTT
TRBJ1-6,TRBV2,.,.,CASGGGGIHF,TGTGCCAGCGGGGGAGGAGGAATCCACTTT
TRBJ2-7,TRBV30,few,.,CAWSAWSSAYEQYF,TGTGCCTGGAGTGCATGGTCAAGCGCGTACGAGCAGTACTTC
TRBJ1-1,TRBV21-1,few,.,CATVPPNTEAFF,TGTGCCACCGTACCCCCTAACACTGAAGCTTTCTTT
TRBJ1-5,TRBV18,few,TRBD1,CASSPVPTGVQPQHF,TGTGCCAGCTCACCGGTTCCGACAGGGGTTCAGCCCCAGCATTTT
TRBJ1-1,TRBV6-2/TRBV6-3,.,.,CASSPPGGGAFF,TGTGCCAGCAGTCCGCCGGGCGGGGGAGCTTTCTTT
TRBJ2-1,TRBV10-3,few,.,CAIRVGGRNEQFF,TGTGCCATCAGGGTTGGAGGGAGAAATGAGCAGTTCTTC
TRBJ2-7,TRBV21-1,.,.,CASSKGLSGTSGAPYEQYF,TGTGCCAGCAGCAAAGGGCTTTCCGGGACTAGCGGGGCCCCCTACGAGCAGTACTTC
TRBJ1-4,TRBV28,few,.,CASSLNSIGKLFF,TGTGCCAGCAGTCTAAATTCAATAGGAAAACTGTTTTTT
TRBJ1-2,TRBV7-9,few,TRBD1,CASSFPDRYYGYTF,TGTGCCAGCAGCTTTCCGGACAGGTACTATGGCTACACCTTC
TRBJ1-4,TRBV6-5,.,.,CASSYGEGTNEKLFF,TGTGCCAGCAGTTACGGGGAGGGAACTAATGAAAAACTGTTTTTT
TRBJ2-7,TRBV5-6,few,TRBD1,CASSWTGGDYEQYF,TGTGCCAGCAGCTGGACAGGGGGGGACTACGAGCAGTACTTC
TRBJ1-3,TRBV20-1,.,.,CSAREGSSGNTIYF,TGCAGTGCTAGAGAGGGGTCCTCTGGAAACACCATATATTTT
TRBJ2-3,TRBV6-5,.,.,CASSYWGADTQYF,TGTGCCAGCAGTTACTGGGGCGCGGATACGCAGTATTTT
TRBJ2-3,TRBV27,few,.,CASSLQGIGADTQYF,TGTGCCAGCAGTCTCCAGGGGATAGGGGCAGATACGCAGTATTTT
TRBJ2-7,TRBV24-1,.,.,CATSEASSDEQYF,TGTGCCACCAGTGAGGCGTCCTCCGACGAGCAGTACTTC
TRBJ2-5,TRBV6-2/TRBV6-3,few,.,CASSYNAQGEETQYF,TGTGCCAGCAGTTACAACGCCCAGGGAGAAGAGACCCAGTACTTC
TRBJ1-4,TRBV5-6,few,.,CASSFGEYEKLFF,TGTGCCAGCAGCTTTGGGGAGTATGAAAAACTGTTTTTT
TRBJ2-6,TRBV7-3,.,.,CASSAPHPFPAGANVLTF,TGTGCCAGCAGCGCCCCCCACCCTTTCCCCGCTGGGGCCAACGTCCTGACTTTC
TRBJ1-2,TRBV13,.,TRBD1,CASSGTDRDYGYTF,TGTGCCAGCAGCGGGACGGACAGGGACTATGGCTACACCTTC
TRBJ2-7,TRBV7-9,.,TRBD1,CASSLAGGIQDEQYF,TGTGCCAGCAGCTTGGCAGGGGGTATACAGGACGAGCAGTACTTC
TRBJ2-1,TRBV29-1,.,.,CSVRAYNEQFF,TGCAGCGTGAGGGCCTACAATGAGCAGTTCTTC
TRBJ2-3,TRBV23-1,few,TRBD2,CASSQSPSGVRPQYF,TGCGCCAGCAGTCAATCCCCTAGCGGAGTCAGGCCGCAGTATTTT
TRBJ2-7,TRBV28,.,TRBD2,CASSPGGAGVPEQYF,TGTGCCAGCAGCCCCGGGGGAGCGGGAGTGCCCGAGCAGTACTTC
TRBJ2-7,TRBV5-1,few,TRBD2,CASSYGLAGTSYEQYF,TGCGCCAGCAGCTACGGACTAGCGGGAACCTCCTACGAGCAGTACTTC
TRBJ2-7,TRBV4-1,.,.,CASSQDRVMSTPYEQYF,TGCGCCAGCAGCCAAGATCGAGTCATGTCCACACCTTACGAGCAGTACTTC
TRBJ2-7,TRBV24-1,.,.,CATSDSTRAVHEQYF,TGTGCCACCAGTGATTCGACCAGGGCGGTTCACGAGCAGTACTTC
TRBJ2-7,TRBV16,few,.,CASSQSYPTSYEQYF,TGTGCCAGCAGCCAATCCTATCCCACCTCCTACGAGCAGTACTTC
TRBJ1-2,TRBV11-2,few,.,CASSPRAGVGYTF,TGTGCCAGCAGCCCCCGGGCAGGGGTGGGCTACACCTTC
TRBJ1-1,TRBV10-3,.,TRBD1,CAISEDRGRTEAFF,TGTGCCATCAGTGAGGACAGGGGGAGGACTGAAGCTTTCTTT
TRBJ2-1,TRBV7-7,few,.,CASSPRGTYNEQFF,TGTGCTAGCAGCCCTCGAGGAACTTACAATGAGCAGTTCTTC
TRBJ2-7,TRBV10-3,.,TRBD1,CAISAFGQGQNEQYF,TGTGCCATCAGTGCGTTTGGACAGGGGCAGAACGAGCAGTACTTC
TRBJ1-2,TRBV6-1,.,.,CASSEDRRYGYTF,TGTGCCAGCAGTGAAGACAGGCGCTATGGCTACACCTTC
TRBJ2-3,TRBV11-1,.,.,CASSRGRWGSGTDTQYF,TGTGCCAGCAGCAGGGGTCGTTGGGGCTCTGGCACAGATACGCAGTATTTT
TRBJ1-1,TRBV11-2,.,.,CASSRRQEVEAFF,TGTGCCAGCAGCCGTAGACAAGAAGTTGAAGCTTTCTTT
TRBJ1-1,TRBV18,.,TRBD1,CASSEGQSMNTEAFF,TGTGCCAGCTCAGAGGGACAGTCCATGAACACTGAAGCTTTCTTT
TRBJ2-7,TRBV3-1,.,.,CASSQVAETYEQYF,TGTGCCAGCAGCCAAGTAGCGGAAACCTACGAGCAGTACTTC